Listed below are T cell receptor beta chains from one sample, sequenced in a study of cytomegalovirus exposure and HLA in healthy donors. The data were produced by immunoSEQ multiplex PCR, yet TCRdb's version contains in-frame clones alone and is incomplete. This sample has about 140,000 clones; around 75% occur once, and the top ten carry around 1.3%. Sequenced input: PBMCs. Receptors originate from a female donor in good health and CMV-seronegative. Each CDR3 is given with its conserved first and last residue. D genes are given only for firm matches. Clone size is stated in some rows and not others, as once, few, many or a class when expanded.

V gene	J gene	clone size	D gene	CDR3 length	CDR3 DNA	CDR3 protein
TRBV7-8	TRBJ2-7	-	-	12	TGTGCCAGCAGCTTACAGTATGCAGGTCTGGACTTC	CASSLQYAGLDF
TRBV6-6	TRBJ2-2	-	TRBD1	14	TGTGCCAGCAGTTATTCCGACAGGGCCGGGGAGCTGTTTTTT	CASSYSDRAGELFF
TRBV7-9	TRBJ2-5	-	TRBD2	19	TGTGCCAGCAGCGTAATATGGACTAGCGGGAGAGAGGGGCAAGAGACCCAGTACTTC	CASSVIWTSGREGQETQYF
TRBV5-1	TRBJ2-3	-	TRBD2	18	TGCGCCAGCAGCTCGAATCATACTAGCGGGATGCCGTGGGATACGCAGTATTTT	CASSSNHTSGMPWDTQYF
TRBV5-1	TRBJ1-2	-	TRBD1	15	TGCGCCAGCAGCCAAGACAGGGGACTCGGGTATGGCTACACCTTC	CASSQDRGLGYGYTF
TRBV4-1	TRBJ2-7	-	TRBD2	15	TGCGCCAGCAGCCTTGGTACTAGCGGGAACTACGAGCAGTACTTC	CASSLGTSGNYEQYF
TRBV4-1	TRBJ2-1	few	-	16	TGCGCCAGCAGCCTGGGGATAGGGGTGTCCTACAATGAGCAGTTCTTC	CASSLGIGVSYNEQFF
TRBV13	TRBJ2-1	-	TRBD2	17	TGTGCCAGCAGCTTAGAACCCACTAGCGGGAGGGTCAATGAGCAGTTCTTC	CASSLEPTSGRVNEQFF
TRBV19	TRBJ2-7	-	TRBD2	15	TGTGCCAGTAGTATGGGCGGGGGGCTCGCCTACGAGCAGTACTTC	CASSMGGGLAYEQYF
TRBV11-3	TRBJ1-1	-	-	16	TGTGCCAGCAGGCCCCGATCACAATATGAGGACACTGAAGCTTTCTTT	CASRPRSQYEDTEAFF
TRBV6-1	TRBJ2-7	-	-	13	TGTGCCAGCAGTGGACAGCTCACCTACGAGCAGTACTTC	CASSGQLTYEQYF
TRBV7-6	TRBJ2-5	-	TRBD1	15	TGTGCCAGCAGCTCGCTGACAGGGGGCTTTGAGACCCAGTACTTC	CASSSLTGGFETQYF
TRBV10-2	TRBJ1-5	-	TRBD1	15	TGCGCCAGCAGTGATTTAAAGGACAGGGCTCAGCCCCAGCATTTT	CASSDLKDRAQPQHF
TRBV15	TRBJ2-3	-	-	13	TGTGCCACCAGCCCCGGTGGCACAGATACGCAGTATTTT	CATSPGGTDTQYF
TRBV5-4	TRBJ2-7	-	-	14	TGTGCCAGCAGCTTGGTGGGGGCCAATGACGAGCAGTACTTC	CASSLVGANDEQYF
TRBV5-6	TRBJ2-5	once	-	15	TGTGCCAGCAGCTTGGTATTAGGGGCCCAAGAGACCCAGTACTTC	CASSLVLGAQETQYF
TRBV18	TRBJ1-5	-	TRBD1	15	TGTGCCAGCTCACCACCGGGACAGGGAAATCAGCCCCAGCATTTT	CASSPPGQGNQPQHF
TRBV29-1	TRBJ2-7	once	-	12	TGCAGCGTTTGGGACACCCTCCACGAGCAGTACTTC	CSVWDTLHEQYF
TRBV7-6	TRBJ2-3	once	TRBD1	16	TGTGCCAGCAGCTTCTCCGGGACAGGGAGGACAGATACGCAGTATTTT	CASSFSGTGRTDTQYF
TRBV11-2	TRBJ2-2	-	TRBD2	15	TGTGCCAGCAGCCTGGTGGTAGCGGGACTCGGGGAGCTGTTTTTT	CASSLVVAGLGELFF
TRBV7-9	TRBJ2-3	-	TRBD1	17	TGTGCCAGCAGCTTAGTGGGGCAGGGGGCGGTATCAGATACGCAGTATTTT	CASSLVGQGAVSDTQYF
TRBV2	TRBJ2-7	-	TRBD1	16	TGTGCCAGCAGTGGGACAGGGACAAATCTTTCCTACGAGCAGTACTTC	CASSGTGTNLSYEQYF
TRBV5-6	TRBJ2-7	-	TRBD2	15	TGTGCCAGCAGTTCCCTCACTAGCGACCTCTACGAGCAGTACTTC	CASSSLTSDLYEQYF
TRBV10-2	TRBJ2-5	-	TRBD2	14	TGCGCCAGCAGTGACCCGACTAGCGGGGAGACCCAGTACTTC	CASSDPTSGETQYF
TRBV19	TRBJ2-5	-	TRBD2	17	TGTGCCAGTAGTATGCAACCGACTAGCGGGAGGCCGGAGACCCAGTACTTC	CASSMQPTSGRPETQYF
TRBV4-1	TRBJ2-7	-	-	13	TGCGCCAGCAGTCCCAGGGAGGTGCGCGAGCAGTACTTC	CASSPREVREQYF
TRBV2	TRBJ1-1	-	-	14	TGTGCCAGCAGTGGGGAGTCGGGGGGCACTGAAGCTTTCTTT	CASSGESGGTEAFF
TRBV5-1	TRBJ2-1	once	TRBD2	15	TGCGCCAGCAGCCCGGGGACTAGCGGGATAAATGAGCAGTTCTTC	CASSPGTSGINEQFF
TRBV27	TRBJ2-7	-	TRBD1	17	TGTGCCAGCAGTTTAGGGATAGTCGGGACAGTCCCCTACGAGCAGTACTTC	CASSLGIVGTVPYEQYF
TRBV6-6	TRBJ2-7	-	TRBD1	15	TGTGCCAGCCGCGACCGGGACAGGGGGCAGAACGAGCAGTACTTC	CASRDRDRGQNEQYF
TRBV6-5	TRBJ1-5	-	-	12	TGTGCCAGCAGTTACGCGGGTCAGCCCCAGCATTTT	CASSYAGQPQHF
TRBV5-1	TRBJ1-5	-	TRBD1	15	TGCGCCAGCAGCCCCTCCGGGACAGGGAATCAGCCCCAGCATTTT	CASSPSGTGNQPQHF
TRBV15	TRBJ1-5	-	-	15	TGTGCCACCAGCAGAGATTATACAGATAATCAGCCCCAGCATTTT	CATSRDYTDNQPQHF
TRBV5-4	TRBJ2-3	-	TRBD2	17	TGTGCCAGCAGCGGACTTGATTTTAGCGGGAGAAAGGATACGCAGTATTTT	CASSGLDFSGRKDTQYF
TRBV29-1	TRBJ2-7	-	-	16	TGCAGCGTTGATACGACATTAGACACTGGCTCCTACGAGCAGTACTTC	CSVDTTLDTGSYEQYF
TRBV29-1	TRBJ2-3	-	TRBD1	15	TGCAGCGTTGTCGGGGGGACAGGGATGATAGATACGCAGTATTTT	CSVVGGTGMIDTQYF
TRBV5-1	TRBJ2-3	-	TRBD2	15	TGCGCCAGCAGCCCTCGGGGAGGGCTCACAGATACGCAGTATTTT	CASSPRGGLTDTQYF
TRBV7-3	TRBJ2-1	-	TRBD2	15	TGTGCCAGCAGCTCCTTAGCGGGGATAAGCAATGAGCAGTTCTTC	CASSSLAGISNEQFF
TRBV6-5	TRBJ1-1	-	-	12	TGTGCCTCCGGGTCCCAGAACACTGAAGCTTTCTTT	CASGSQNTEAFF
TRBV5-1	TRBJ1-1	-	TRBD1	14	TGCGCCAGCAGGCCAGGACAGGCGAACACTGAAGCTTTCTTT	CASRPGQANTEAFF
TRBV5-1	TRBJ2-7	-	TRBD1	16	TGCGCCAGCAGCTGGGGACAGGGGAAATTGGACTACGAGCAGTACTTC	CASSWGQGKLDYEQYF
TRBV18	TRBJ1-1	-	TRBD1	18	TGTGCCAGCTCATTGTCCTCCGGGACAGGGGGCGCGTACACTGAAGCTTTCTTT	CASSLSSGTGGAYTEAFF
TRBV1	TRBJ1-5	-	-	14	TGCACCAGCAGCCAAAACAGGGTGAAGCAGCCCCAGCATTTT	CTSSQNRVKQPQHF
TRBV27	TRBJ1-4	-	-	14	TGTGCCAGCAGTTTAGTGGGTTACGGGGAAAAACTGTTTTTT	CASSLVGYGEKLFF
TRBV6-1	TRBJ1-5	few	TRBD1	17	TGTGCCAGCAGTGACATCTCAGGGGGCCTTAGCAATCAGCCCCAGCATTTT	CASSDISGGLSNQPQHF
TRBV4-1	TRBJ2-3	few	-	17	TGCGCCAGCAGCCAAGAGGGCAGGGATGAATACACAGATACGCAGTATTTT	CASSQEGRDEYTDTQYF
TRBV5-8	TRBJ2-1	few	-	15	TGTGCCAGCAGCATTGTTCCCGGGACCTACAATGAGCAGTTCTTC	CASSIVPGTYNEQFF
TRBV7-9	TRBJ2-1	-	-	13	TGTGCCAGCAGCCCTCCCCTGTGTAATGAGCAGTTCTTC	CASSPPLCNEQFF
TRBV7-6	TRBJ2-7	-	TRBD1	15	TGTGCCAGCAGTCCCCGACAGGGAATCTCCTACGAGCAGTACTTC	CASSPRQGISYEQYF
TRBV27	TRBJ1-2	-	TRBD1	13	TGTGCCAGCGGACAGGGAACATACTATGGCTACACCTTC	CASGQGTYYGYTF
TRBV10-1	TRBJ2-2	once	TRBD2	14	TGCGCCACCAATAGCGGGGATCCAACCGGGGAGCTGTTTTTT	CATNSGDPTGELFF